Sequencing of this T cell receptor (beta chain) was carried out in a study of T cell responses to AZD1222 COVID-19 vaccine (TCRdb year 2021). With respect to the entire study: AZD1222 recipients with second doses at about 4 weeks or about 12 weeks were pooled, because spike-specific TCR depth and breadth did not differ between schedules. Enrollment into the trials was organized by age into subgroups of 18-55, 56-69 and 70-plus years, and those subgroups contained roughly 140, 27 and 60 TCR-sequenced participants, respectively. TCR sequencing was performed for roughly 250 trial participants, of whom 207 were given two doses of AZD1222 and some 26 were given two doses of MenACWY control vaccine. What the research found in general, with its limitations: CD4 TCRs associated with the vaccine covered the entire spike protein, and the dominant responses were in regions 160-218 and 743-854. Conclusions about previously exposed vaccinees are limited, since just a handful of AZD1222 recipients were seropositive for SARS-CoV-2 at baseline. Reportedly, almost half of the unique spike-specific TCRs recognized epitopes lying outside the regions that are mutated in the B.1.351 and B.1.1.7 variants. Most participants were white British and females outnumbered males, and the authors suggested that clonal diversity may have been underestimated. Spike-specific TCR breadth and depth rose significantly after two AZD1222 doses compared with day 0 and with MenACWY recipients. In the small 56-69-year group, the increase in depth fell short of significance, most likely because of low power. Because no samples from the day 14 peak response were available, repertoires could be characterized only after the peak T cell response.

The sample's time point label, in plain terms: baseline before first vaccination. Vaccinee samples were obtained from the UK trials COV001 and COV002, which included a single-blind randomized controlled phase 2/3 trial of AZD1222 (ChAdOx1 nCoV-19) in healthy adults. For TCRbeta chain sequencing, PBMC samples from trial participants were taken at day 0 and at day 28 after the second dose. The CDR3 regions of human TCRbeta chains were subjected to immunosequencing. As for the authors' bioinformatics: Repertoire TCRs were checked for matches against a reference library of SARS-CoV-2-specific TCRs that had been generated using the MIRA antigen-specificity platform. Breadth meant the fraction of unique TCRs that were SARS-CoV-2-associated, whereas depth meant the fraction of total T cells that were SARS-CoV-2-associated. Using the MIRA data, every spike-specific TCR was mapped to the spike region that the TCR reacted to and assigned to either a CD4 or a CD8 class. Log10-transformed breadth and depth values were compared by one-way ANOVA with Sidak's multiple comparisons tests. Entries here come from immuneACCESS through TCRdb and include only in-frame sequences with V and J called. Some clones fail to appear in such tables; in the studies checked, an unresolved V gene covers under half of the shortfall, and the cause of the remainder is unknown. From that table come the V and J calls and clone size; the DNA was used to work out D and trimming. In this sample the table shows roughly 150,000 clones, over 90% of which occur a single time. In total, the top ten clones hold roughly 2.2% of the sample.

V and J are truncated by 3 bases and 0 bases respectively, leaving an intervening sequence of 6 bases. The CDR1 and CDR2 encoded by the germline V gene are KGHSH and LQKENI. Counted from cysteine to phenylalanine, this CDR3 has 14 amino acids. This entry keeps only the CDR3 DNA: 42 bases, framed from base 1. Comments on this clone: The antigen this receptor binds is unknown. No per-base quality is available; no much larger clone lies one base away.

The chain couples TRBV18 to TRBJ2-1, with an unclear D gene assignment. The sample consisted of peripheral blood, taken on day 0 of AZD1222 vaccination. The TCR originated in an adult in good health. CDR3 reads: CASSPQASYNEQFF. The DNA reads as follows: TGTGCCAGCTCACCTCAGGCCTCCTACAATGAGCAGTTCTTC.